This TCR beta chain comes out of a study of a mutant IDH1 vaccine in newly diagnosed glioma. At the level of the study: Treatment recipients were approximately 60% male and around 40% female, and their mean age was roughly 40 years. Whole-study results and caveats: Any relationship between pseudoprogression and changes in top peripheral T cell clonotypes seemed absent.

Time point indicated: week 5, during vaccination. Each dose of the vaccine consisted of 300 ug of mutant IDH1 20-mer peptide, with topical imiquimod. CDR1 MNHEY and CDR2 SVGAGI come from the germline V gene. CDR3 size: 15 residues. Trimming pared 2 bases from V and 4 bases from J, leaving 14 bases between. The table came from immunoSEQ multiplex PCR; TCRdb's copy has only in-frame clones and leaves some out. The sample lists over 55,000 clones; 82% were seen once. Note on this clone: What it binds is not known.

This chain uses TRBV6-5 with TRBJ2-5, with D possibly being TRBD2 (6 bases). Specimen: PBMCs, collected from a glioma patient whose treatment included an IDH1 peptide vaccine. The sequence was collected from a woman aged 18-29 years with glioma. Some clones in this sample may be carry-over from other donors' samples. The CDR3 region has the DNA TGTGCCAGCAGTTACGCGGAGGGTACGGCAGAGACCCAGTACTTC. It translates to CASSYAEGTAETQYF.